The sequence of this T cell receptor (beta chain) was determined in a study of T cell responses to AZD1222 COVID-19 vaccine. The study's findings and limits: An increase in Spike-specific TCR breadth and depth was observed after two AZD1222 doses. Mostly white British, mostly female donors; authors suggested clonal diversity may be underestimated. CD4 TCRs associated with vaccination spanned spike, dominating at 160-218 and 743-854.

Germline V gene data show CDR1 as SGHDT and CDR2 as YYEEEE. The CDR3 consists of 14 residues. V was clipped by 3 bases and J by 7 bases, with 13 bases between them. A word on this clone: No antigen is known for it.

This table comes from immunoSEQ multiplex PCR, and its TCRdb copy is limited to in-frame clones, with some not included. Here the sample spans approximately 140,000 clones, roughly nine tenths being singletons. The sequence was collected from an adult in good health. The specimen was peripheral blood, collected on day 0 of AZD1222 vaccination. This rearrangement joins TRBV5-6 to TRBJ1-4, with D perhaps TRBD1 (5 bases). The CDR3 loop is CASSYRSGGEKLFF. Written as DNA, the CDR3 is TGTGCCAGCAGCTACAGGTCGGGAGGTGAAAAACTGTTTTTT.